The source of this TCR beta chain is a study of CD8 T cells in Susac syndrome. V was shortened by 1 base and J by 2 bases, with 14 bases between the two germline ends. There are 17 residues in the CDR3. About 0.5 to 1 ug RNA was reverse transcribed with random hexamers. TCRdb re-derived calls from the immunoSEQ multiplex PCR reads in MiXCR, one entry per CDR3 protein. Of about 280,000 distinct CDR3 sequences in the sample, about 85% were seen once. The TCR sequence derives from a human donor with multiple sclerosis. The specimen sequenced was CD8+ T cells from PBMCs. This chain links TRBV12-3 or TRBV12-4 with TRBJ2-2; no definite D call. The CDR3 protein is CASSLEKAGSNTGELFF. In DNA, the CDR3 is TGTGCCAGCAGTTTAGAAAAGGCCGGGTCAAACACCGGGGAGCTGTTTTTT.